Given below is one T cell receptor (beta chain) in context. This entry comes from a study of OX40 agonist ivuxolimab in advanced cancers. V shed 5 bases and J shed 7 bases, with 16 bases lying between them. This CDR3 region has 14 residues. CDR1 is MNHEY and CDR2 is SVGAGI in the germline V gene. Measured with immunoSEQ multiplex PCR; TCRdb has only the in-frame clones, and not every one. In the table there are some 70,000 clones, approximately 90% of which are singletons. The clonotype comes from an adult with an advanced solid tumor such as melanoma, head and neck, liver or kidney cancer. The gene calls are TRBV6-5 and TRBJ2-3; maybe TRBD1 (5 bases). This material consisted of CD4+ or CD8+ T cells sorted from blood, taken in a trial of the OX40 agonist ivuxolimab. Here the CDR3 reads CASSAQSRAYTQYF. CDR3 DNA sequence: TGTGCCAGCAGTGCCCAATCCAGGGCGTATACGCAGTATTTT.